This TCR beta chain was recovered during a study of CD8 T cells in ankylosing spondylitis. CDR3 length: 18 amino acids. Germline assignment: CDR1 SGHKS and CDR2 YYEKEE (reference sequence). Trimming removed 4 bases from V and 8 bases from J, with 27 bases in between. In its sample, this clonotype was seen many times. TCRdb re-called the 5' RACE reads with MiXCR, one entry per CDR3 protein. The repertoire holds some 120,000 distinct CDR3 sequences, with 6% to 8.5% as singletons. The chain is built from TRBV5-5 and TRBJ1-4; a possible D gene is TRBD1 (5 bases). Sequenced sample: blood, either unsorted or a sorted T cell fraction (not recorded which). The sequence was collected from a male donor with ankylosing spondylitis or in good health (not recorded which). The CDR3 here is CASSLGGAAILAGEKLFF. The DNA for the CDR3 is TGTGCCAGCAGCCTTGGGGGTGCGGCAATCCTGGCGGGGGAAAAACTGTTTTTT.